Following are 17 T cell receptor beta chains from one sample sequenced in a study of CD8 T cells in Susac syndrome. Reverse transcription of roughly 0.5 to 1 ug RNA was performed with random hexamers. A single record per CDR3 protein comes from TCRdb applying MiXCR to the immunoSEQ multiplex PCR reads. The table has about 130,000 distinct CDR3 sequences, just under 95% seen once. The sequenced material came from CD8+ T cells from PBMCs. The receptors stem from a human donor with Susac syndrome.

The gene calls are TRBV9 and TRBJ2-7; 9 nucleotides agree with TRBD2. The CDR3 covers 15 residues. Germline CDR1 is SGDLS and CDR2 is YYNGEE. J lost 2 bases, V lost 2 bases, and 5 bases had no gene match. CDR3 loop: CASSVAASGTYEQYF. CDR3 nucleotide sequence: TGTGCCAGCAGCGTGGCGGCTAGCGGGACCTACGAGCAGTACTTC. Based on the CDR3 plus reference TRBV9 and TRBJ2-7, the full variable domain is DSGVTQTPKHLITATGQRVTLRCSPRSGDLSVYWYQQSLDQGLQFLIQYYNGEERAKGNILERFSAQQFPDLHSELNLSSLELGDSALYFCASSVAASGTYEQYFGPGTRLTVT.

The V call is TRBV27, the J call TRBJ2-3; D call uncertain. The CDR3 contains 16 residues. V was trimmed by 0 bases and J by 0 bases, leaving 10 bases between them. The germline gives CDR1 MNHEY, CDR2 SMNVEV (reference sequence). CDR3 region: CASSLSGAESTDTQYF. The CDR3 DNA follows: TGTGCCAGCAGTTTATCTGGCGCGGAAAGCACAGATACGCAGTATTTT.

The rearrangement uses TRBV10-3 and TRBJ1-3; D unresolved. CDR1 is ENHRY and CDR2 is SYGVKD in the germline V gene. The V gene lost 4 bases and the J gene lost 0 bases, with 4 bases spanning the gap. The CDR3 totals 13 residues. Written as DNA, the CDR3 is TGTGCCATCAGTGGGGACTCTGGAAACACCATATATTTT. It specifies CAISGDSGNTIYF.

The J gene is TRBJ2-3, the V gene TRBV3-1; TRBD2 aligns across 7 bases. The CDR3 contains 14 residues. CDR1 LGHDT and CDR2 YNNKEL come from the germline V gene (reference sequence). The trim removed 4 bases at V and 0 bases at J, leaving 1 base unmatched. This chain's CDR3 is CASSPSGSTDTQYF. In DNA form, the CDR3 reads TGTGCCAGCAGCCCTAGCGGTAGCACAGATACGCAGTATTTT.

V usage is TRBV2 and J usage is TRBJ1-2; D call uncertain. Looked up from germline, CDR1 is SNHLY and CDR2 is FYNNEI. The CDR3 runs to 13 residues. The V and J ends lost 0 bases and 4 bases respectively, with 6 bases between them. The DNA for the CDR3 is TGTGCCAGCAGTGAAGCGAACAGCTATGGCTACACCTTC. Its translation is CASSEANSYGYTF.

The chain carries TRBV27 and TRBJ1-2; no firm D call. The CDR3 is made up of 14 amino acids. The ends were cut back, 2 bases at V and 8 bases at J, with 15 bases in the middle. Germline lookup yields CDR1 MNHEY and CDR2 SMNVEV (reference sequence). DNA of the CDR3: TGTGCCAGCAGTTTAGGCGAGGGTCTATTGGGCTACACCTTC. This sequence encodes CASSLGEGLLGYTF.

The chain employs TRBV27 and TRBJ1-2; D might be TRBD1 (5 bases). The CDR3 is 13 residues long. The germline CDR1 and CDR2 sequences are MNHEY and SMNVEV (reference sequence). The germline V and J ends were trimmed by 6 bases and 1 base, with 9 bases remaining between them. CDR3 sequence (DNA): TGTGCCAGCAGCCCACAGGTTAACTATGGCTACACCTTC. It yields the protein CASSPQVNYGYTF.

This chain joins TRBV9 and TRBJ2-1, with 8 bases lining up with TRBD2. The CDR3 covers 15 residues. Trimming removed 6 bases from V and 0 bases from J; junction bases left unmatched: 5. Germline CDR1 reads SGDLS; CDR2 reads YYNGEE. The CDR3 reads CASTGGESSYNEQFF. The CDR3 region has the DNA TGTGCCAGCACGGGGGGGGAGAGCTCCTACAATGAGCAGTTCTTC.

This clonotype was seen just once. The chain links TRBV29-1 to TRBJ2-7; D gene uncertain. The CDR3 spans 11 residues. Trimming pared 5 bases from V and 2 bases from J, leaving 7 bases between. Germline assignment: CDR1 SQVTM and CDR2 ANQGSEA. CDR3 sequence: CSVKLPYEQYF. In nucleotides, the CDR3 is TGCAGCGTTAAGCTACCCTACGAGCAGTACTTC.

The rearrangement uses TRBV24-1 and TRBJ1-1; unclear D gene. From germline, CDR1 is KGHDR and CDR2 SFDVKD. V was pared by 2 bases and J by 2 bases, with 8 bases between. The CDR3 length is 14 residues. CDR3 nucleotide sequence: TGTGCCACCAGTGATTCGGACCATAACACTGAAGCTTTCTTT. Protein: CATSDSDHNTEAFF.

The J gene is TRBJ2-5, the V gene TRBV4-1; 7 positions match TRBD1. Germline V gene lookup returns CDR1 MGHRA and CDR2 YSYEKL. The CDR3 totals 17 residues. With V trimmed by 0 bases and J by 5 bases, 12 bases remained unmatched. Here the CDR3 reads CASSQDPRQGVRETQYF. CDR3 bases: TGCGCCAGCAGCCAAGATCCCAGACAGGGAGTTCGGGAGACCCAGTACTTC.

The rearrangement uses TRBV7-9 and TRBJ2-3; tentatively, D is TRBD1 or TRBD2 (6 bases each). This CDR3 spans 14 amino acids. V lost 1 base and J lost 4, with 9 bases in between. CDR1 and CDR2 from the germline V gene are SEHNR and FQNEAQ (reference sequence). The CDR3 coding sequence is TGTGCCAGCAGCTTAGACAGGGACTCAGATACGCAGTATTTT. Translating gives CASSLDRDSDTQYF.

The J gene is TRBJ1-2, the V gene TRBV4-1; possible D gene TRBD1, 5 bases. The CDR3 runs 14 residues. From germline, CDR1 is MGHRA and CDR2 YSYEKL. V was trimmed by 4 bases and J by 4 bases, leaving 13 bases between them. The CDR3 coding sequence is TGCGCCAGCAGCCGCGCGGAAGGGACCTATGGCTACACCTTC. This gives the protein CASSRAEGTYGYTF.

The chain employs TRBV6-5 and TRBJ2-1, with 10 nucleotides matching TRBD2. In germline, CDR1 is MNHEY, CDR2 SVGAGI. The V segment lost 6 bases and the J segment 3 bases; nucleotides outside the gene matches: 5. The CDR3 length is 15 residues. The CDR3 here is CASRLGLAVYNEQFF. The DNA for the CDR3 is TGTGCCAGCAGACTCGGACTAGCGGTCTACAATGAGCAGTTCTTC.

The rearrangement uses TRBV29-1 and TRBJ1-2; D remains unclear. The germline V gene encodes CDR1 SQVTM and CDR2 ANQGSEA. The CDR3 is 13 residues long. The V and J ends lost 4 bases and 8 bases respectively, with 17 bases between them. CDR3 protein: CSVVGSGADGYTF. In nucleotides, the CDR3 is TGCAGCGTTGTTGGGTCAGGCGCGGACGGCTACACCTTC.

The chain joins TRBV4-1 to TRBJ2-7; 11 positions match TRBD2. CDR3 length: 17 amino acids. Germline CDR1 is MGHRA and CDR2 is YSYEKL. Trimming removed 0 bases from V and 3 bases from J; junction bases left unmatched: 7. The CDR3 protein is CASSQDEQLAGDYEQYF. The CDR3 DNA is TGCGCCAGCAGCCAAGACGAGCAACTAGCGGGAGACTACGAGCAGTACTTC.

Only one count was recorded for this clonotype. This chain connects TRBV12-3 or TRBV12-4 to TRBJ1-1; tentative D call: TRBD1 (6 bases). The CDR3 extends over 19 amino acids. Deletions cut 8 bases from V and 4 bases from J, with 32 bases between. CDR3 bases: TGTGCCAGCGACTTGGTTTGGGGGCGTTCCATCACCCCGAGCACTGAAGCTTTCTTT. Residues: CASDLVWGRSITPSTEAFF.